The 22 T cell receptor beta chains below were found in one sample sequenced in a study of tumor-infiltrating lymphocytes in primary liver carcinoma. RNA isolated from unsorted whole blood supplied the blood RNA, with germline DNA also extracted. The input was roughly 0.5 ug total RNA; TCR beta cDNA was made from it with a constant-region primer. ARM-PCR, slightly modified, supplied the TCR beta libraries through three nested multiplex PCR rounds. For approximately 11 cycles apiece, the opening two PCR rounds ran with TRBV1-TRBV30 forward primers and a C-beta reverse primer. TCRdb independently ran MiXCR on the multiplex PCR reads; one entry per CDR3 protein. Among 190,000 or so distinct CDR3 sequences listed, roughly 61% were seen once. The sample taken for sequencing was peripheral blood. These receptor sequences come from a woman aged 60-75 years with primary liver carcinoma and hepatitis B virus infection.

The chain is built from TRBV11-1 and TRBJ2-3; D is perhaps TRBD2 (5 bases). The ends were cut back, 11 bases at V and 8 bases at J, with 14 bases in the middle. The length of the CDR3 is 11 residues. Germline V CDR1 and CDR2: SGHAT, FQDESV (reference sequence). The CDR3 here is CAGTDAGTQYF. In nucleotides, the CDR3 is TGTGCCGGCACGGACGCGGGTACGCAGTATTTT. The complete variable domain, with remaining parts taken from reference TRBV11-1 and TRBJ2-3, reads EAEVAQSPRYKITEKSQAVAFWCDPISGHATLYWYRQILGQGPELLVQFQDESVVDDSQLPKDRFSAERLKGVDSTLKIQPAELGDSAMYLCAGTDAGTQYFGPGTRLTVL.

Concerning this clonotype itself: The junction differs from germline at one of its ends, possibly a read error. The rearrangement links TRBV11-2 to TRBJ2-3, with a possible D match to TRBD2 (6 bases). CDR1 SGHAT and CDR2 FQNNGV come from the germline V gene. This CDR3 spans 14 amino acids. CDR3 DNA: TGTACCAGCAGCTTAGCCAGGAGGGGAAATACGCAGTATTTT. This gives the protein CTSSLARRGNTQYF.

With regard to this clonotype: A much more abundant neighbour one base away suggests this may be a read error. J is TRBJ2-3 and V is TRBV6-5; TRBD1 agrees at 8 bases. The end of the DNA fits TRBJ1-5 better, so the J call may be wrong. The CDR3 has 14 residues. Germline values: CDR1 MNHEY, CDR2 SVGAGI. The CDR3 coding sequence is TGTGCCAGCAGGTCCCCAGGGGGCACAGATACGCAGCATTTT. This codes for CASRSPGGTDTQHF.

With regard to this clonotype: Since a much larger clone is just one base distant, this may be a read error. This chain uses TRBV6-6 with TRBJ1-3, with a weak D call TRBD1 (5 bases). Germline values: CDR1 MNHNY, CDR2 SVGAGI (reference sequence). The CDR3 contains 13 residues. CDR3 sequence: CASKGFSGDTIYF. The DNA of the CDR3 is TGTGCCAGCAAGGGGTTCTCTGGAGACACCATATATTTT.

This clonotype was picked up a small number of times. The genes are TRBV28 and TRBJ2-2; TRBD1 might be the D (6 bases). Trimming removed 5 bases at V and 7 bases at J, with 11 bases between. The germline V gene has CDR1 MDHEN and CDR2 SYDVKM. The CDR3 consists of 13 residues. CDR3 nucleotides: TGTGCCAGCAGTACCACAGGGATCGGGGAGCTGTTTTTT. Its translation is CASSTTGIGELFF.

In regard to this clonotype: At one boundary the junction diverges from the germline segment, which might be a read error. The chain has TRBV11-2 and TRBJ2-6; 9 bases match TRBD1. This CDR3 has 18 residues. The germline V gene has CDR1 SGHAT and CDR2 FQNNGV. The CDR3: CASSLAPGQGPGSKVLTF. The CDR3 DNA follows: TGTGCCAGCAGCTTAGCCCCGGGACAGGGCCCTGGGTCCAAGGTCCTGACTTTC.

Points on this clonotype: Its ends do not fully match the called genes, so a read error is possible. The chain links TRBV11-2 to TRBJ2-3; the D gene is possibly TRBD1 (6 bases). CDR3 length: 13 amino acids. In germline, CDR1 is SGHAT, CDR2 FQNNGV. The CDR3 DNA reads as TGTGCCACCAGCTTAGATCGGACAGATACGAAGTATTTT. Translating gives CATSLDRTDTKYF.

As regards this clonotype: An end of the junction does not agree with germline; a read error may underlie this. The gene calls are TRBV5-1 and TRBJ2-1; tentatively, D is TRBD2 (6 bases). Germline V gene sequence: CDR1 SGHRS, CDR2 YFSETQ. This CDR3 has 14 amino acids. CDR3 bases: TGCGCCAGCAGCGGCGGGGACTCCTACAATGAGCAGCTCTTC. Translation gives CASSGGDSYNEQLF.

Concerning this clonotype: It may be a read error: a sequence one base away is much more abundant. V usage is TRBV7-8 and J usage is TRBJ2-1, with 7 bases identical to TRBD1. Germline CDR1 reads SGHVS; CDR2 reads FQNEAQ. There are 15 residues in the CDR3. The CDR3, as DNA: TGTACCAGCAGCCCCGGGACAGTTCTTTACAATGAGCAGTTCTTC. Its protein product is CTSSPGTVLYNEQFF.

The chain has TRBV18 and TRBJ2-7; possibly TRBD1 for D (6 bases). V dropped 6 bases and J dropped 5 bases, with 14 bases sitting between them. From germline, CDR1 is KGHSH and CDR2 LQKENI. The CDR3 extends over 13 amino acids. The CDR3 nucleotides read TGTGCCAGCTCTCGGACAGAACAACACGAGCAGTACTTC. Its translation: CASSRTEQHEQYF.

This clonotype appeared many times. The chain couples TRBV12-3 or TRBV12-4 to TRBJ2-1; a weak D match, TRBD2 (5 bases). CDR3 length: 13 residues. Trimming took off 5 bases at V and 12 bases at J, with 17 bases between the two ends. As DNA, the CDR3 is TGTGCCAGCAGTCCCCATCAGGCTGAGGGGCAGTTCTTC. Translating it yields CASSPHQAEGQFF.

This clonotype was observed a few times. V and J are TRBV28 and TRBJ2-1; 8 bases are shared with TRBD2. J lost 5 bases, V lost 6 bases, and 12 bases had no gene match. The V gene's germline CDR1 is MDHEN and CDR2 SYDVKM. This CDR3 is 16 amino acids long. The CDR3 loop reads CASRPTYSGMNNEQFF. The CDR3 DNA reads TGTGCCAGCAGGCCTACCTATAGCGGGATGAACAATGAGCAGTTCTTC.

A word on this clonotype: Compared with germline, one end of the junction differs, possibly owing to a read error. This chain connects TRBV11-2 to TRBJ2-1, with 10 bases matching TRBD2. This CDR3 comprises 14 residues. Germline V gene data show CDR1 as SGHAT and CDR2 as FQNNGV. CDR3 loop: CARSRTSGYNEQFF. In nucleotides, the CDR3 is TGTGCCCGCAGCAGGACTAGCGGTTACAATGAGCAGTTCTTC.

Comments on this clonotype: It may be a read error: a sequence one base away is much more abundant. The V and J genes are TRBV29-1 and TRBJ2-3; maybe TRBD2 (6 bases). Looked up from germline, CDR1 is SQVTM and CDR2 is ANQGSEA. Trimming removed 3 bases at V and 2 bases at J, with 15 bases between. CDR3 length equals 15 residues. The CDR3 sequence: CSVEGGASITDTQYF. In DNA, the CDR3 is TGCAGCGTTGAGGGCGGGGCCAGCATCACAGATACGCAGTATTTT.

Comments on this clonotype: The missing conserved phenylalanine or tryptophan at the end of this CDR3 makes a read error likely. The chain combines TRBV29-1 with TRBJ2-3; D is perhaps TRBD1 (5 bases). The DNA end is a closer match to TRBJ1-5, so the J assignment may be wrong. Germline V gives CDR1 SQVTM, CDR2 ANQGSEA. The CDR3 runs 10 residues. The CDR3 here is CSVDTVTQHL. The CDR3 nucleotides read TGCAGCGTGGACACAGTTACGCAGCATCTT.

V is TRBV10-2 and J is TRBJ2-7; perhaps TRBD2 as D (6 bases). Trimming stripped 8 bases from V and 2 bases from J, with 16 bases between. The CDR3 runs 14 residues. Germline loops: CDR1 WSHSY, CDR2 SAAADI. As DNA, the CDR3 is TGCGCCAGCTGCAGACTAGAATCCACCTACGAGCAGTACTTC. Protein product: CASCRLESTYEQYF.

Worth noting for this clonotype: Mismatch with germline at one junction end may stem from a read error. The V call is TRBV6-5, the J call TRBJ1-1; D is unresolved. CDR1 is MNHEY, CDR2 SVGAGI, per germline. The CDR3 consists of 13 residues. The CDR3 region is CVSSSHRNTEAFF. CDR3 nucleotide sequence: TGTGTCAGCAGCTCCCACAGGAACACTGAAGCTTTCTTT.

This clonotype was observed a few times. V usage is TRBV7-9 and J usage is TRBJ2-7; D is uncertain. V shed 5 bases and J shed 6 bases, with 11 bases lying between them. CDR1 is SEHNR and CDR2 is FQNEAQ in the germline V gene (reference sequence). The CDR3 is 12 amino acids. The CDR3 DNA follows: TGTGCCAGCAGCCGTGCGAGAGGCGAGCAGTACTTC. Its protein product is CASSRARGEQYF.

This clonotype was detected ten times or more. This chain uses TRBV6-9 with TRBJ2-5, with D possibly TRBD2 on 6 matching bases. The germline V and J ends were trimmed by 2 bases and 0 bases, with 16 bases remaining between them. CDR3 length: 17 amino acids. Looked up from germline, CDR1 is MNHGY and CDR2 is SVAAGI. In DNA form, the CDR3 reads TGTGCCAGCAGTTATACTGGTAGCGGTCAGTACCAAGAGACCCAGTACTTC. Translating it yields CASSYTGSGQYQETQYF.

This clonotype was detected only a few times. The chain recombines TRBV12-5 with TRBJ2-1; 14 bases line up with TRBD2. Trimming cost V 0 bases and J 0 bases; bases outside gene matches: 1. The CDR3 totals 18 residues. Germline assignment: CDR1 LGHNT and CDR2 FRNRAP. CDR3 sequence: CASGLVGTSGSSYNEQFF. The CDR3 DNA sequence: TGTGCTAGTGGTTTGGTGGGGACTAGCGGGAGCTCCTACAATGAGCAGTTCTTC.

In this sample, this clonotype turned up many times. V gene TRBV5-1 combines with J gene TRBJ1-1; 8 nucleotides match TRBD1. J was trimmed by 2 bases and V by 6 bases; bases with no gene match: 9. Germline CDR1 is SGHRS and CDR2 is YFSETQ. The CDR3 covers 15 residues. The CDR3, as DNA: TGCGCCAGCAATGGTGGCAGGGGGCTCAACACTGAAGCTTTCTTT. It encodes CASNGGRGLNTEAFF.

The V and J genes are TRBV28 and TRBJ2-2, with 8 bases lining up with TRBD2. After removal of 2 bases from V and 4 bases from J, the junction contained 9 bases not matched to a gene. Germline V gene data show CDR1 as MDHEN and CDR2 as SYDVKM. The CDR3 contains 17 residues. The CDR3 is CASSLVVVAGSTGELFF. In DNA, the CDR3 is TGTGCCAGCAGTTTAGTGGTGGTAGCGGGAAGCACCGGGGAGCTGTTTTTT.